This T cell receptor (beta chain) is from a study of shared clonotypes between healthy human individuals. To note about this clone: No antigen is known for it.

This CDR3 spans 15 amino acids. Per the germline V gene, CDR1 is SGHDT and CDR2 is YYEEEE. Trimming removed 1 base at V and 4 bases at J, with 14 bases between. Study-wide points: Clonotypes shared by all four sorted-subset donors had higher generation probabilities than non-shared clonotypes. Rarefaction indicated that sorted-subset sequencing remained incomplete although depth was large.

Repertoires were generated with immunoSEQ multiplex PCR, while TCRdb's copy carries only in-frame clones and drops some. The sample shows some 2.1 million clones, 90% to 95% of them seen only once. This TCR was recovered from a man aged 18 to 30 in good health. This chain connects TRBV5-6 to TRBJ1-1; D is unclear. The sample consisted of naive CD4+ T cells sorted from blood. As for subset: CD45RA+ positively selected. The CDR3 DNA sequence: TGTGCCAGCAGCTTGTATGCAGGCCACGGCACTGAAGCTTTCTTT. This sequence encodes CASSLYAGHGTEAFF.